This entry lists 2 T cell receptor beta chains sequenced from one sample in a study of cytomegalovirus exposure and HLA in healthy donors. PCR employed 60 Vbeta and 13 Jbeta primers. Assay used: immunoSEQ multiplex PCR; TCRdb lists only in-frame clones, some missing. The profile covers about 100,000 clones, with 60% to 85% appearing a single time and 10% taken by the ten largest. Sequencing was done on a sample of PBMCs. The origin of the receptors is a man over 45 in good health and CMV-seronegative.

The gene calls are TRBV2 and TRBJ2-3; 15 bases agree with TRBD2. CDR3 length: 17 residues. The trim removed 5 bases at V and 4 bases at J, leaving 7 bases unmatched. The germline gives CDR1 SNHLY, CDR2 FYNNEI. Here the CDR3 reads CASSPQRTSGGADTQYF. DNA of the CDR3: TGTGCCAGCAGTCCCCAGAGGACTAGCGGGGGGGCAGATACGCAGTATTTT.

V and J are TRBV6-6 and TRBJ1-2, with a possible D match to TRBD1 (6 bases). The CDR3 has 13 amino acids. Trimming cost V 5 bases and J 2 bases, with 9 bases left between them. Germline V CDR1 and CDR2: MNHNY, SVGAGI (reference sequence). The CDR3 region is CASSRTENYGYTF. In DNA form, the CDR3 reads TGTGCCAGCAGTCGGACAGAAAACTATGGCTACACCTTC.